This TCR beta chain is from a study of T cells in Graves' hyperthyroidism and ophthalmopathy (dated by TCRdb to about 2019). For the study in its entirety: Peripheral blood samples were taken at initial diagnosis, before any treatment was given. To identify TCR V-J signatures that set the groups apart, the researchers used a discovery cohort of more than 95 patients, made up of around 40 with Graves' ophthalmopathy and about 59 with stable Graves' hyperthyroidism. An independent validation cohort of fewer than 20 hyperthyroidism patients and 17 patients who later progressed to ophthalmopathy tested prospective prediction of ophthalmopathy. The approximately 100 discovery patients were divided at random into training and test sets in a 7:3 ratio. Thyroid tissue and blood T-cell repertoires from six Graves' hyperthyroidism patients were also compared in the study. After blood sampling, hyperthyroidism patients were treated with methimazole at a starting dose of 30 mg daily, and ophthalmopathy patients were treated with high-dose intravenous methylprednisolone. TCR Vbeta CDR3 sequencing of around 130 peripheral blood samples (over 40 ophthalmopathy, some 75 hyperthyroidism and some 17 progressor patients) is reported in the paper.

Overall results and qualifications from the work: Sample size was not statistically predetermined, and investigators were not blinded to group allocation. Ophthalmopathy was separated from stable hyperthyroidism by a 13 V-J signature model, with 85% to 90% sensitivity and approximately 81% specificity obtained in cross-validation and 80%/75% obtained in testing. In validation, the model predicted progression to ophthalmopathy with approximately 69% sensitivity and roughly 72% specificity, a median of about 6.7 months before onset. Most expanded thyroid clonotypes (frequency above 0.001) were also detected in blood, suggesting blood repertoires may reflect thyroid immune responses.

TCR beta CDR3 regions were amplified from RNA transcripts. The TCR CDR3 was subjected to a first round of RT-PCR using the HTBI primer set and the Qiagen OneStep RT-PCR kit. A second multiplex PCR round built the libraries, followed by size selection and purification. The libraries were sequenced on an Illumina HiSeq2000 using paired-end 100 bp reads. The study's own analysis went as follows. SOAPnuke was used to process the raw data, removing reads that contained adapters or uncalled bases, had a mean Phred below 15, or lacked an exact match to the constant primer or identifier. High-quality paired reads were merged using COPE v1.2.5, and each unique nucleotide sequence was defined as a clonotype. MiTCR v1.1 was used to align the clonotypes against IMGT TRBV, TRBD and TRBJ reference segments. The analysis was restricted to V-J combinations with a frequency above 0.0001, which together covered 99% to 99.2% of the repertoires. The TCS score was defined as the ratio of F50 (clonal expansion) to E x V (chaos), calculated using BLOSUM62-based TCRdist between CDR3 peptides within each V-J. Welch's t-statistics and random forest reduced around 510 V-J features to fewer than 15, which were used in a naive Bayes classifier (R e1071). TCRdb reanalyzed the raw reads on its own, using fastp at Q25 for trimming and MiXCR for clone calling, and kept in-frame beta chains. One record per CDR3 amino acid sequence lists the most common genes and DNA. Here the V and J calls rest on TCRdb's processing, not on the authors' analysis. The sample table shows 600,000 or so distinct CDR3 sequences, and about 14% are seen once. The ten largest clones take up around an eighth of the sample.

In the ophthalmopathy patients, disease was moderately to severely active, with a Clinical Activity Score of 3 or more, a NOSPECS grade of 4 or more, and a duration of less than 3 months. Patients with uncontrolled infections, other autoimmune diseases, pregnancy or lactation were excluded. Diagnoses were established on the basis of clinical symptoms, serum thyroxine and TRAb, thyroid ultrasound, and orbital computed tomography. PBMCs were separated from around 9.1 ml of fresh peripheral blood using Ficoll-Paque density gradient centrifugation. Total RNA was extracted with Trizol reagent, and quality was checked on an Agilent 2100 Bioanalyzer. This clonotype has ten or more counts. This clone's antigen is unknown. The sample holds no much larger clone one base away, and base qualities are not on file. The origin of this receptor is a woman aged 50 to 60 with Graves' ophthalmopathy. The specimen was blood.

In nucleotide form, the sequence is TGTGCCACCAGTGATTCGCAAGTCTCAACTAATGAAAAACTGTTTTTT. Translated, it gives CATSDSQVSTNEKLFF. The chain joins TRBV24-1 to TRBJ1-4; the D gene cannot be resolved reliably. CDR1 and CDR2, per the germline V gene, are KGHDR and SFDVKD. The CDR3, from cysteine to phenylalanine, totals 16 residues. CDR3 DNA is the only sequence kept; it has 48 bases, read in frame from the first base. The trim is 2 bases for V and 0 bases for J, with a gap of 9 bases between the germline ends.